This T cell receptor beta chain was recorded in a study of shared clonotypes between healthy human individuals. Study-level points and caveats: An anticipated effect of sequencing depth on clonotype sharing among donors was recognized. Relative to clonotypes present in all four donors, those not shared had lower generation probabilities. The sharing of about 5% of naive CD4 clonotypes was seen across several donors. Exclusively blood specimens were collected; tissue repertoires likely differ.

Worth noting for this clone: Its specificity is not known.

Libraries were prepared by immunoSEQ multiplex PCR; TCRdb keeps only in-frame clonotypes and omits some of them. The sample holds 1.6 million or so clones, 98% seen once. The sample taken for sequencing was naive CD4+ T cells sorted from blood. This sample's subset: CD45RA+ positively selected. The receptor was derived from a man aged 30 to 39 in good health.

The CDR3 loop is CAIRVTTTYEQYF. As DNA, the CDR3 is TGTGCCATCAGGGTTACAACCACCTACGAGCAGTACTTC. This chain links TRBV10-3 with TRBJ2-7; D not certain. Trimming cost V 6 bases and J 2 bases, with 11 bases left between them. The CDR3 runs to 13 residues. In germline, CDR1 is ENHRY, CDR2 SYGVKD.